This TCR beta chain was identified in a study of cytomegalovirus exposure and HLA in healthy donors. PCR employed 60 Vbeta and 13 Jbeta primers. Sequencing was performed with immunoSEQ multiplex PCR; in TCRdb, only in-frame clones are kept and a portion is missing. Counted here are fewer than 250,000 clones, roughly 81% occurring once; the ten biggest clones make up 2.5% to 4%. This sequence originates from a woman aged 25 to 45 in good health and CMV-seropositive. What was sequenced was PBMCs.

CDR3 nucleotides: TGTGCCGGACGGACTAGCGGAGAAGAGACCCAGTACTTC. As protein: CAGRTSGEETQYF. J is TRBJ2-5 and V is TRBV28; 10 bases are shared with TRBD2. With 11 bases clipped from V and 3 bases from J, the junction kept 6 bases outside the gene matches. The CDR3 runs to 13 residues. Germline CDR1 MDHEN, CDR2 SYDVKM.